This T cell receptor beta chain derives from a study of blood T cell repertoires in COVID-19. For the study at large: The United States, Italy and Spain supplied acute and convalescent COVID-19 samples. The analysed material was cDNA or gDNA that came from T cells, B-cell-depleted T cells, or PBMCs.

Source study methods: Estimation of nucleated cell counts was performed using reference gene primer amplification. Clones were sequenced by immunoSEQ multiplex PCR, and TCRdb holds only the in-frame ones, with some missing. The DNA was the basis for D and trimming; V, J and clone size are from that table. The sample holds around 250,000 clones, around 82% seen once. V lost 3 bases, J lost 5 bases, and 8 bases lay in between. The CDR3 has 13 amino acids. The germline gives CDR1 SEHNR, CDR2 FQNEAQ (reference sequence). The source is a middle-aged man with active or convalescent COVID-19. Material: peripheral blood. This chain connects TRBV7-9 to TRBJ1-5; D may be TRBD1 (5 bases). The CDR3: CASSFRGDQPQHF. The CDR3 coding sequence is TGTGCCAGCAGCTTTCGGGGGGATCAGCCCCAGCATTTT. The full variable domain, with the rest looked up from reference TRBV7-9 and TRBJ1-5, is DTGVSQNPRHKITKRGQNVTFRCDPISEHNRLYWYRQTLGQGPEFLTYFQNEAQLEKSRLLSDRFSAERPKGSFSTLEIQRTEQGDSAMYLCASSFRGDQPQHFGDGTRLSIL.